This TCR beta chain came from a study of CD8 T cells in ankylosing spondylitis. Study results and limitations: Reportedly, disease-linked clones are significantly enriched in ankylosing spondylitis patients' matched synovial fluid. Disease-linked clones were CD8+ and relatively rare in peripheral blood.

As the method for making TCR beta libraries, quantitative 5'-RACE with molecular barcodes was used. TCRdb reanalysed the 5' RACE reads using MiXCR and keeps one entry per CDR3 protein. The table has approximately 140,000 distinct CDR3 sequences, under 45% seen once. Worth noting for this clonotype: Antigen unknown.

Material for sequencing was synovial fluid, either unsorted or a sorted T cell fraction (not recorded which). The clonotype originates from a male donor with ankylosing spondylitis.

The CDR3 sequence is CASSQGITGELFF. The CDR3 coding sequence is TGCGCCAGCAGCCAGGGTATCACCGGGGAGCTGTTTTTT. The V and J genes are TRBV4-1 and TRBJ2-2; D is ambiguous. The germline CDR1 and CDR2 sequences are MGHRA and YSYEKL. This CDR3 is built from 13 residues. The V gene lost 3 bases and the J gene lost 4 bases, with 6 bases spanning the gap.